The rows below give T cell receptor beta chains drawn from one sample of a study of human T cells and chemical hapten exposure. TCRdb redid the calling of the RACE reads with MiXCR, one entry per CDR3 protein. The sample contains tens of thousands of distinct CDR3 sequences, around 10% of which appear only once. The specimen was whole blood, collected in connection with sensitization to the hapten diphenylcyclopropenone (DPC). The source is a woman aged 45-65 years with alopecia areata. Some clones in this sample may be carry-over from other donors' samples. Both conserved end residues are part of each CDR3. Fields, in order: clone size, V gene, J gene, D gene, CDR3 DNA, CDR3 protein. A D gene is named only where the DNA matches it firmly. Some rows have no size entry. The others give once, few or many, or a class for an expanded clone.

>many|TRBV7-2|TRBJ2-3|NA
TGTGCCAGCAGCTTAGTCCGGGAGCCAAGGGATACGCAGTATTTT
CASSLVREPRDTQYF
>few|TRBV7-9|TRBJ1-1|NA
TGTGCCAGCAGCTTAGCGGTTGGAGACGGGATGAGGACTGAAGCTTTCTTT
CASSLAVGDGMRTEAFF
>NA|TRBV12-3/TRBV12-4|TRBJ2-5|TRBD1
TGTGCCAGCAGCAAAAGACAGGGTGGGGAGACCCAGTACTTC
CASSKRQGGETQYF
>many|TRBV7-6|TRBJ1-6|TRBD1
TGTGCCAGCAGCCTCGGACAGGGGAGTTCACCCCTCCACTTT
CASSLGQGSSPLHF
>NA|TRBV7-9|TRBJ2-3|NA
TGTGCCAGCAGCTTAGCGGTTGGAGATACGCAGTATTTT
CASSLAVGDTQYF
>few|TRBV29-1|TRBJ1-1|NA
TGCAGCGTTGAAATGTCGAGGGCTGAAGCTTTCTTT
CSVEMSRAEAFF
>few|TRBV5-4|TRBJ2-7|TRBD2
TGTGCCAGCAGCTCGGAGCTGGTAGCGGGAGGTTCCTACGAGCAGTACTTC
CASSSELVAGGSYEQYF
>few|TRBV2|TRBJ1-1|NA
TGTGCCAGCAGTCCCGGACAGAGTGAAGCTTTCTTT
CASSPGQSEAFF
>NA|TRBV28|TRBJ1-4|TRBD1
TGTGCCAGCAGTTTAATAAGGGGACAGGGAGTTGAAAAACTGTTTTTT
CASSLIRGQGVEKLFF
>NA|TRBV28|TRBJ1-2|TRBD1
TGTGCCAGCAGTAGACAGGGGCCTTGGGCCCACTATGGCTACACCTTC
CASSRQGPWAHYGYTF
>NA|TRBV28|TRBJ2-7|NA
TGTGCCAGCAGCTTAACGGGGCCTCTCTACGAGCAGTACTTC
CASSLTGPLYEQYF
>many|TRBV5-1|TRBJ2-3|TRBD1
TGCGCCAGCAGCAGCCAGGGGGGCACAGATACGCAGTATTTT
CASSSQGGTDTQYF
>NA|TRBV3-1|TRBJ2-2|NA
TGTGCCAGCAGCCAATCCAGGGCTAACACCGGGGAGCTGTTTTTT
CASSQSRANTGELFF
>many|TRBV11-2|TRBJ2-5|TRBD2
TGTGCCAGCAGCTTGACTAGCGGGAGTGGAAGAGAGACCCAGTACTTC
CASSLTSGSGRETQYF
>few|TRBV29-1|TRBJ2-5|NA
TGCAGCGTTGAAAAATGGGAGAAACAGACCCAGTACTTC
CSVEKWEKQTQYF
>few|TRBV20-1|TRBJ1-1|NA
TGCAGTGCTATGCGGCAACGTGGTTTCTTT
CSAMRQRGFF
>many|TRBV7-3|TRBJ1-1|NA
TGTGCCAGCAGCTTATCCAGGCTCACTGAAGCTTTCTTT
CASSLSRLTEAFF
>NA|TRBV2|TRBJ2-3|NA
TGTGCCAGCAGTGAAGACTTCACAGATACGCAGTATTTT
CASSEDFTDTQYF
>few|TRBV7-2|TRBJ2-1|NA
TGTGCCAGCAGCCTGGTTCTGGGTGTCAGGGGAGAGAATGAGCAGTTCTTC
CASSLVLGVRGENEQFF
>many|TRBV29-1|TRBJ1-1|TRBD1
TGCAGCGTTCGGCCCACAGGGGGCTCCAACACTGAAGCTTTCTTT
CSVRPTGGSNTEAFF
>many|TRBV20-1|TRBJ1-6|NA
TGCAGTGCTAGAGATCCCCGTCATAATTCACCCCTCCACTTT
CSARDPRHNSPLHF
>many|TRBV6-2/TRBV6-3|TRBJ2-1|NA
TGTGCCAGCAGCCTATACATGAATGAGCAGTTCTTC
CASSLYMNEQFF
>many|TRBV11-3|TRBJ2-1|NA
TGTGCCAGCAGCTGGTCCAGAGGGACCAATGAGCAGTTCTTC
CASSWSRGTNEQFF
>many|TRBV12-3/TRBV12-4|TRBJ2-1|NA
TGTGCCAGCAGTTTAAACAGATGGAATGAGCAGTTCTTC
CASSLNRWNEQFF
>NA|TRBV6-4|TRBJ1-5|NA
TGTGCCAGCAGTCCGAGAATAAATCAGCCCCAGCATTTT
CASSPRINQPQHF
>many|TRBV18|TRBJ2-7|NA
TGTGCCAGCTCACAATTTGCTCGCTGGTACTTC
CASSQFARWYF
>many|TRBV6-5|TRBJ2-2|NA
TGTGCCAGCAGCGCCCACATCGGGGAGCTGTTTTTT
CASSAHIGELFF
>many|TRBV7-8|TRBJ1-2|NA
TGTGCCAGCAGCTTAGGTCCTATCGGGACGGGGGTGGCCTTATCGGGCTACACCTTC
CASSLGPIGTGVALSGYTF
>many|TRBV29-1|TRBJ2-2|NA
TGCAGCGTTGTGATAGGTGGTCAGTCCGGGGAGCTGTTTTTT
CSVVIGGQSGELFF
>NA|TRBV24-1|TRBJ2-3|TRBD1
TGTGCCACCAGTGGGGACAGGGACACAGATACGCAGTATTTT
CATSGDRDTDTQYF
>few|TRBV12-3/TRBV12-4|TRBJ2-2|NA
TGTGCCAGCAGTTTAAGGGGCGCAAGGACCGGGGAGCTGTTTTTT
CASSLRGARTGELFF
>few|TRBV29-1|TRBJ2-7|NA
TGCAGCGTTGTCCCGAGAGCGAGGGAGCAGTACTTC
CSVVPRAREQYF
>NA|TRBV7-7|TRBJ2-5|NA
TGTGCTAGCTCCTCACCCAAGACAGGATCAGAGACCCAGTACTTC
CASSSPKTGSETQYF
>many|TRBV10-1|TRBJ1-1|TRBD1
TGCGCCAGCAGGGGACAGTCCGGCACTGAAGCTTTCTTT
CASRGQSGTEAFF
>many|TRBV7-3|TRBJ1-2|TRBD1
TGTGCCAGCAGCCCTGAAGGGACAGGGGGTCGTCGCTATGGCTACACCTTC
CASSPEGTGGRRYGYTF
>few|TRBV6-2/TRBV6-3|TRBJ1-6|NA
TGTGCCAGCAGTTCTACGGCCTTTTTGTCCCTCCACTTT
CASSSTAFLSLHF
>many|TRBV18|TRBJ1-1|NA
TGTGCCAGCTCACCACGGCAGGGACCTGAAGCTTTCTTT
CASSPRQGPEAFF
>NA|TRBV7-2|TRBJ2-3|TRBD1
TGTGCCAGCAGGCCGGGACAGGGATCCACAGATACGCAGTATTTT
CASRPGQGSTDTQYF
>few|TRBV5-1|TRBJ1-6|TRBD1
TGCGCCAGCAACCCGGGGACAGCAAATTCACCCCTCCACTTT
CASNPGTANSPLHF
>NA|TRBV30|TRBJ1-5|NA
TGTGCCATGGATCAGGGCAATCAGCCCCAGCATTTT
CAMDQGNQPQHF
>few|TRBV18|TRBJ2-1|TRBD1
TGTGCCAGCTCACCGGGACAGGGGTTGCACAATGAGCAGTTCTTC
CASSPGQGLHNEQFF
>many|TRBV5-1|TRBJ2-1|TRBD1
TGCGCCAGCAGCTTGGCGGGACAGTACAATGAGCAGTTCTTC
CASSLAGQYNEQFF
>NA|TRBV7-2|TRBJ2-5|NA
TGTGCCAGCAGCTTATCTCGCTTGGGGGCCCAGTACTTC
CASSLSRLGAQYF
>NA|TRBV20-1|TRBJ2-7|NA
TGCAGTGCTAGAGCTAGCGAGTACGAGCAGTACTTC
CSARASEYEQYF
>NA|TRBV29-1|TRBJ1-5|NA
TGCAGCGTTGTGGTGAGGGATAGAGCCCAGCATTTT
CSVVVRDRAQHF
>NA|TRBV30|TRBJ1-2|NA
TGTGCCTGGACTTCCCAGGGAAGCGGCTACACCTTC
CAWTSQGSGYTF
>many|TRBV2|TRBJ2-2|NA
TGTGCCAGCATAGAGGGGGACTCAAACACCGGGGAGCTGTTTTTT
CASIEGDSNTGELFF
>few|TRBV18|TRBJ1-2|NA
TGTGCCAGCCACCTGGGCATCAAGAACTATGGCTACACCTTC
CASHLGIKNYGYTF
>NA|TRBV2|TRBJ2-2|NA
TGTGCCAGCAGAGTGTCCATCTCCTCACGAAAGAACACCGGGGAGCTGTTTTTT
CASRVSISSRKNTGELFF
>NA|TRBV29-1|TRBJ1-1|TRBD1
TGCAGCGATATAGGACAGGGGCCCTACACTGAAGCTTTCTTT
CSDIGQGPYTEAFF
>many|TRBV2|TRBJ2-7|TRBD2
TGTGCCAGCAGGCAGGGACTAGCGGGGTCCAACGAGCAGTACTTC
CASRQGLAGSNEQYF
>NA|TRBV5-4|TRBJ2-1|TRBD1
TGTGCCAGCAGCTCGGACGACAGGGGTGGCTCCTACAATGAGCAGTTCTTC
CASSSDDRGGSYNEQFF
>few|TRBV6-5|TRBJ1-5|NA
TGTGCCAGCAGTAACCACAGGGCCAATCAGCCCCAGCATTTT
CASSNHRANQPQHF
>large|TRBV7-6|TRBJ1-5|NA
TGTGCCAGCAGCGAGATAACGGGATCTTCGGATTGGGGCAATCAGCCCCAGCATTTT
CASSEITGSSDWGNQPQHF
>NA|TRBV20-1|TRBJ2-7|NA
TGCAGTGTATTGGAGGGTTCAGCGTACGAGCAGTACTTC
CSVLEGSAYEQYF